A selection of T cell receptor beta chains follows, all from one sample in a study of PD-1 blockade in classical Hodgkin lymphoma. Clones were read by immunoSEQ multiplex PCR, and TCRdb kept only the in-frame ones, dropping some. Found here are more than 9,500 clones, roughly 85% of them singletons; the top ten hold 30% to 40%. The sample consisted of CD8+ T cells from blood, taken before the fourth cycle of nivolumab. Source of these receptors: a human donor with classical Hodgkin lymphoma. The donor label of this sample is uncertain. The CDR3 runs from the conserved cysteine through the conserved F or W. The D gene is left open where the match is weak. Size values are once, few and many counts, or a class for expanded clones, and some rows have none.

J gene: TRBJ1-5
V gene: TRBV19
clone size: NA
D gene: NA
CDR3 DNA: TGTGCCAGTACCCAACAGGGAGGTTATCAGCCCCAGCATTTT
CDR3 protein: CASTQQGGYQPQHF

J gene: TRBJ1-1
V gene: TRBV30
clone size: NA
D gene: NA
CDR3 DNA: TGTGCCTGGAGTGTACTGTCAATAGAGACAGTAAATCTTGAAGCTTTCTTT
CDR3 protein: CAWSVLSIETVNLEAFF

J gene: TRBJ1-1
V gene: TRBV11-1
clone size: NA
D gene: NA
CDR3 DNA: TGTGCCAGCAGCTTATGGGGCAGCACTGAAGCTTTCTTT
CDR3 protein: CASSLWGSTEAFF

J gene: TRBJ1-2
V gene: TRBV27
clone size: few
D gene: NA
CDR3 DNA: TGTGCCAGCAGTTCCGAGCCCCGGCGGCATGGCTACACCTTC
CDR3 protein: CASSSEPRRHGYTF

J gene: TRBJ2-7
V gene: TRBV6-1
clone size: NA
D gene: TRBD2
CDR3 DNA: TGTGCCAGCGATCTAGGAAGCGGGAGTTACGAGCAGTACTTC
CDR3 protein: CASDLGSGSYEQYF

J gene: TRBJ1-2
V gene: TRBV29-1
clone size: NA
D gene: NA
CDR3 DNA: TGCAGCGTTCCCCAACCCGTCGGATCCTACGGCTACACCTTC
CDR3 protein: CSVPQPVGSYGYTF

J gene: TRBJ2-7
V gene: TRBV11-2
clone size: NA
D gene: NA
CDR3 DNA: TGTGCCAGCAGCTTAGTCGACTACGAGCAGTACTTC
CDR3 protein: CASSLVDYEQYF

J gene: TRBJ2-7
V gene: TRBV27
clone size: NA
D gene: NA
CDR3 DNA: TGTGCCAGCAGTTTAAGTGGCGGGAAGGGCTACGAGCAGTACTTC
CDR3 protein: CASSLSGGKGYEQYF

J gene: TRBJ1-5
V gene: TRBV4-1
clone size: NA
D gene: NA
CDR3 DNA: TGCGCCAGCAGCCAAGAGGGGGGGCAGCAAAGCAATCAGCCCCAGCATTTT
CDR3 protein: CASSQEGGQQSNQPQHF

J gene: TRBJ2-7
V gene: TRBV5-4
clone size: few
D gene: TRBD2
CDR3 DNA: TGTGCCAGCAGCCCCCTGAGCGGGGCCTCCTACGAGCAGTACTTC
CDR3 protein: CASSPLSGASYEQYF

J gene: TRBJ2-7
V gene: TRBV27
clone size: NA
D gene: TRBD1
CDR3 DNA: TGTGCCAGCAGTCTACAGGGGGACCCCCCCTACGAGCAGTACTTC
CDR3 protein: CASSLQGDPPYEQYF

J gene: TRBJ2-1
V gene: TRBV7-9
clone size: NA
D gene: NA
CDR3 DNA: TGTGCCAGCAGCTCCGGGACCTACGGCGGGGAGTACAATGAGCAGTTCTTC
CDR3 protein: CASSSGTYGGEYNEQFF

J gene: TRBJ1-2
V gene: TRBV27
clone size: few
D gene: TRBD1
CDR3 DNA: TGTGCCAGCAGCCAGGGGGGACAGAACTATGGCTACACCTTC
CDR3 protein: CASSQGGQNYGYTF

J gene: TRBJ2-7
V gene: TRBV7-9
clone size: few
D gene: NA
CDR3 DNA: TGTGCCAGCAGCTTAGGGTCCTACGAGCAGTACTTC
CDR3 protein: CASSLGSYEQYF

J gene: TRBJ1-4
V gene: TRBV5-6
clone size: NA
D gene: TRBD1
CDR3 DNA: TGTGCCAGCAGCTACCGACAGGGGGCCTATGAAAAACTGTTTTTT
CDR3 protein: CASSYRQGAYEKLFF

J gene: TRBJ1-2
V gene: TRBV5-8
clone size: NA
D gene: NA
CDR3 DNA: TGTGCCAGCAGCCTCCACAGGGAGCCCCATGTCTACTATGGCTACACCTTC
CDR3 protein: CASSLHREPHVYYGYTF

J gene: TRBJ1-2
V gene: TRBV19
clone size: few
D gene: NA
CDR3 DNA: TGTGCCAGTAGAGGGGCCTACGACTTCTATGGCTACACCTTC
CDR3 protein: CASRGAYDFYGYTF

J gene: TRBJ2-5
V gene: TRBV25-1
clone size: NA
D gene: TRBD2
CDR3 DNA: TGTGCCAGCAGTGAACCGACTAGCGGCAAAGAGACCCAGTACTTC
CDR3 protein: CASSEPTSGKETQYF

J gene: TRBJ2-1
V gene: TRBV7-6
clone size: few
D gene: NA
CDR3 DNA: TGTGCCAGCAGCTTATCCGCAGACACATACAATGAGCAGTTCTTC
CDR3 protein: CASSLSADTYNEQFF

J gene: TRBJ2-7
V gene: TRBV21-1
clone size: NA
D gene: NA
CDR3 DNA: TGTGCCAGCAGCACCCTTGGCTATAGCTCCTACGAGCAGTACTTC
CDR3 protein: CASSTLGYSSYEQYF

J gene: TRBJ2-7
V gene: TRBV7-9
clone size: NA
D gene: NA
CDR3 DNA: TGTGCCAGCAGCTTAGATCCTAGCGACTACTACGAGCAGTACTTC
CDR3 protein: CASSLDPSDYYEQYF

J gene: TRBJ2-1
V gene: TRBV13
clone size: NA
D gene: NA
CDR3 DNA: TGTGCCAGCAGCTTAGTAGCAGGGGCAGCCTACAATGAGCAGTTCTTC
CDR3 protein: CASSLVAGAAYNEQFF

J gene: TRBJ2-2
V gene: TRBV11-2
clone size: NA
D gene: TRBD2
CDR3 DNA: TGTGCCAGCAGCCCTTGGGAGGGATTTTCCACCGGGGAGCTGTTTTTT
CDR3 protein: CASSPWEGFSTGELFF

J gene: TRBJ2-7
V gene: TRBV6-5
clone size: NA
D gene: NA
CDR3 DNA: TGTGCCAGCAGTACAGGGAGCTCCTACGAGCAGTACTTC
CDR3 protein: CASSTGSSYEQYF

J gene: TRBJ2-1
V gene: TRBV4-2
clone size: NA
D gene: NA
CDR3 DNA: TGTGCCAGCAGCCTGCACGGGGATGGCAATGAGCAGTTCTTC
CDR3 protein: CASSLHGDGNEQFF

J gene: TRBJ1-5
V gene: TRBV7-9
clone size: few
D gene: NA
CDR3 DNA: TGTGCCAGCAGCTTAGATGTGGCGGGCCCTCAGCCCCAGCATTTT
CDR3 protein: CASSLDVAGPQPQHF

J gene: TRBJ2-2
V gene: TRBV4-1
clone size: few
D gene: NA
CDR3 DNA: TGCGCCAGCAGCCAAGATCATCAGGACGGGGAGCTGTTTTTT
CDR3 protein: CASSQDHQDGELFF

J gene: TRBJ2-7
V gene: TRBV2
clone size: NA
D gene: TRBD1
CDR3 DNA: TGTGCCAGCAGAGCGAACTTCGGGACAGAAGATTACGAGCAGTACTTC
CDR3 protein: CASRANFGTEDYEQYF

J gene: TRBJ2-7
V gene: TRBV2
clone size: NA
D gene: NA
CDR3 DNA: TGTGCCAGCAGTGATCACTACGAGCAGTACTTC
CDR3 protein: CASSDHYEQYF

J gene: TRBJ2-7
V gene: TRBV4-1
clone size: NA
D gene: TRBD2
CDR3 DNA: TGCGCCAGCAGCCAAGATGGCGGGGGGGGCTACGAGCAGTACTTC
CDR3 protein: CASSQDGGGGYEQYF

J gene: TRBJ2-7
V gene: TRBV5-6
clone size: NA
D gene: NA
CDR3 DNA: TGTGCCAGCAGCTTGGGTAGCCTCGAGCAGTACTTC
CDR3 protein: CASSLGSLEQYF

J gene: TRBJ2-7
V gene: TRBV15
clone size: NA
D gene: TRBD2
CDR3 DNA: TGTGCCACCAGCAGAGATCGAGAACTAGCGGGAGGTAACGAGCAGTACTTC
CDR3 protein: CATSRDRELAGGNEQYF

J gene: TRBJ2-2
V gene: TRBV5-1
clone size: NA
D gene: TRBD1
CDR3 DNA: TGCGCCAGCAGCCAGGACAGGGAGAACACCGGGGAGCTGTTTTTT
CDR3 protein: CASSQDRENTGELFF

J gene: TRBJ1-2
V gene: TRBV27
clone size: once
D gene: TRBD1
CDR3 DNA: TGTGCCAGCAGTCTTGCAGGGGGAGACTATGGCTACACCTTC
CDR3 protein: CASSLAGGDYGYTF

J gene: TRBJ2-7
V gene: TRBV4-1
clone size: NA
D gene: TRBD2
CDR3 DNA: TGCGCCAGCAGCCAAGCTAGCGGGAGGGGGTACGAGCAGTACTTC
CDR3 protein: CASSQASGRGYEQYF

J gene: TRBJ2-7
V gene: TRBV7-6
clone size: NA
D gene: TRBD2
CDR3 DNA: TGTGCCAGCAGCACTTTTAGCGGGAGCTCCTACGAGCAGTACTTC
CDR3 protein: CASSTFSGSSYEQYF

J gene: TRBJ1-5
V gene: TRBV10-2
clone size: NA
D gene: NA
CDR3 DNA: TGCGCCAGCAGTTTGGACAGCGATACAAATCAGCCCCAGCATTTT
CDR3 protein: CASSLDSDTNQPQHF

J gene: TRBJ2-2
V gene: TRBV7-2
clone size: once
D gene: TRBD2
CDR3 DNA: TGTGCCAGCAGCCCCTTTTTAGTAGCGGGCCAGTCCGGGGAGCTGTTTTTT
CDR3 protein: CASSPFLVAGQSGELFF

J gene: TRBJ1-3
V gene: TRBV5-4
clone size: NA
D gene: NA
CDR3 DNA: TGTGCCAGCAGCTTTTCGGACCCTACTGGAAACACCATATATTTT
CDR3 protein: CASSFSDPTGNTIYF

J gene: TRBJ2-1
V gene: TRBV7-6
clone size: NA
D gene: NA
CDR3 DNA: TGTGCCAGCAGCTTAGACTCCACGGAGGGGAATGAGCAGTTCTTC
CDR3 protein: CASSLDSTEGNEQFF

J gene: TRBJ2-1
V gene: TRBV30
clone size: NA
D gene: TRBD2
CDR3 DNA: TGTGCGATAATGAGCGGGAGGGTAAGCTACAATGAGCAGTTCTTC
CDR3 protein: CAIMSGRVSYNEQFF

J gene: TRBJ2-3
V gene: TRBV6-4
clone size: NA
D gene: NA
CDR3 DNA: TGTGCCAGCAGTGACAGCGTGAAGAGCACAGATACGCAGTATTTT
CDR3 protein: CASSDSVKSTDTQYF

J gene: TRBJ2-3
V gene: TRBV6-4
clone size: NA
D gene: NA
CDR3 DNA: TGTGCCAGCAGTGACTCGGCACAGAGCACAGATACGCAGTATTTT
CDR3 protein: CASSDSAQSTDTQYF

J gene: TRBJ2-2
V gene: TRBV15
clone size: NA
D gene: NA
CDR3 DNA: TGTGCCACCAGCAGACGTGATAACACCGGGGAGCTGTTTTTT
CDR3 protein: CATSRRDNTGELFF

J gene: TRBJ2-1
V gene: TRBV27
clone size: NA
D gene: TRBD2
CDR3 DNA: TGTGCCAGCAGTTTATCGGGGGGGGTCCACAATGAGCAGTTCTTC
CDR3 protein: CASSLSGGVHNEQFF

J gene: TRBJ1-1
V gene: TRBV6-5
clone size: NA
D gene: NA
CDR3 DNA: TGTGCCAGCAGTTACCTCGAAGGGAGGGATACTGAAGCTTTCTTT
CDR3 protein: CASSYLEGRDTEAFF

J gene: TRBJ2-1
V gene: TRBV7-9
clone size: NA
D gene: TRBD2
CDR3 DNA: TGTGCCAGCAGCTGGACTAGTCACAATGAGCAGTTCTTC
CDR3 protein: CASSWTSHNEQFF

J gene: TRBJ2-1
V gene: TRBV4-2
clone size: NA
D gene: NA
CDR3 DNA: TGTGCCAGCAGCCAAGAGGCGGGAATGGCCTACAATGAGCAGTTCTTC
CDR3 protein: CASSQEAGMAYNEQFF

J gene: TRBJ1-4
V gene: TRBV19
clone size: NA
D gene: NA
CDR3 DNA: TGTGCCAGTAACCGCCAGGACGCGGGCGAGGAAAAACTGTTTTTT
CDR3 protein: CASNRQDAGEEKLFF

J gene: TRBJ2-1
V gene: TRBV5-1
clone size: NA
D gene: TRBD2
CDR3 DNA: TGCGCCAGCCAATTCAGGGCGGGAGGTTACTACAATGAGCAGTTCTTC
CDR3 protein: CASQFRAGGYYNEQFF

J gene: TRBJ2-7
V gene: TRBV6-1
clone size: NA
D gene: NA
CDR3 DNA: TGTGCCAGCAGAGACTGGGGGGACGAGCAGTACTTC
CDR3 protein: CASRDWGDEQYF

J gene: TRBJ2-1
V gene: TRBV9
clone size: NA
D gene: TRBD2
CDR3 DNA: TGTGCCAGCAGCGCCCAGGGACTAGCGGGACGGAGCTCCTACAATGAGCAGTTCTTC
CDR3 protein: CASSAQGLAGRSSYNEQFF

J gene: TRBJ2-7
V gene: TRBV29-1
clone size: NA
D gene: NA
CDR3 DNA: TGCAGCGTTGAAGAGCTCTACGAGCAGTACTTC
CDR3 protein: CSVEELYEQYF

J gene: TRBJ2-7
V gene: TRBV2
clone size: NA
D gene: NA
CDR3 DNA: TGTGCCAGCAGTGAACTTGTCCCCCACTACGAGCAGTACTTC
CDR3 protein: CASSELVPHYEQYF